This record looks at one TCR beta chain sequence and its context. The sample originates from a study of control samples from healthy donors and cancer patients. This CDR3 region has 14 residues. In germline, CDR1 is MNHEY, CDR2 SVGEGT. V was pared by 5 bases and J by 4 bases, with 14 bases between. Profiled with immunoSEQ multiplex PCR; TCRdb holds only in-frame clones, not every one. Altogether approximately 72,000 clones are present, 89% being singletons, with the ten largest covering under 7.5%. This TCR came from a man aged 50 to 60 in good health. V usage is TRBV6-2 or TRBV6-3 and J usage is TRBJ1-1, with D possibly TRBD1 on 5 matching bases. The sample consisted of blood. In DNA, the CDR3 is TGTGCCAGCAGTCCAGGGAGGTACGGCACTGAAGCTTTCTTT. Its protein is CASSPGRYGTEAFF.